Listed below are T cell receptor beta chains from one sample, sequenced in a study of cytomegalovirus exposure and HLA in healthy donors. Data came from immunoSEQ multiplex PCR; TCRdb stores just in-frame clones and leaves some out. The sample consists of 150,000 to 160,000 clones, 65% to 80% of them appearing once. Sequencing input: PBMCs. The receptor source for this set is a man aged 18 to 29 in good health and CMV-seronegative. The CDR3 runs from the conserved cysteine through the conserved F or W. The D gene is left open where the match is weak. Not all rows give a size; the values are once, few, many and, for expanded clones, a class.

CDR3aa: CASSYGGDSYEQYF; CDR3nt: TGTGCCAGCAGCTACGGGGGAGACTCCTACGAGCAGTACTTC; v_gene: TRBV13; d_gene: NA; j_gene: TRBJ2-7; abundance: NA
CDR3aa: CASSLSVASGNTIYF; CDR3nt: TGTGCCAGCAGTTTATCGGTGGCCTCTGGAAACACCATATATTTT; v_gene: TRBV27; d_gene: NA; j_gene: TRBJ1-3; abundance: few
CDR3aa: CASSFSHPDTISGANVLTF; CDR3nt: TGTGCCAGCAGCTTTTCCCACCCGGACACCATATCTGGGGCCAACGTCCTGACTTTC; v_gene: TRBV7-9; d_gene: NA; j_gene: TRBJ2-6; abundance: NA
CDR3aa: CASTLNRGYNEQFF; CDR3nt: TGCGCCAGCACCCTGAACAGGGGATACAATGAGCAGTTCTTC; v_gene: TRBV5-1; d_gene: TRBD1; j_gene: TRBJ2-1; abundance: NA
CDR3aa: CASSSQGATEAFF; CDR3nt: TGTGCCAGCAGCTCACAGGGGGCGACTGAAGCTTTCTTT; v_gene: TRBV11-2; d_gene: TRBD1; j_gene: TRBJ1-1; abundance: NA
CDR3aa: CASSPPGRGIWDRTEAFF; CDR3nt: TGTGCCAGCTCACCACCGGGTCGGGGGATCTGGGATCGCACTGAAGCTTTCTTT; v_gene: TRBV18; d_gene: NA; j_gene: TRBJ1-1; abundance: few
CDR3aa: CASSPSDRGGSPLHF; CDR3nt: TGTGCCAGCAGCCCATCAGACCGGGGTGGTTCACCCCTCCACTTT; v_gene: TRBV5-6; d_gene: NA; j_gene: TRBJ1-6; abundance: few
CDR3aa: CASSYSSRGDQPQHF; CDR3nt: TGTGCCAGCAGTTACTCGAGCAGGGGGGATCAGCCCCAGCATTTT; v_gene: TRBV6-6; d_gene: TRBD1; j_gene: TRBJ1-5; abundance: NA
CDR3aa: CASSLLDRGLGQPQHF; CDR3nt: TGTGCCAGTAGTCTTTTGGACAGGGGGCTCGGTCAGCCCCAGCATTTT; v_gene: TRBV19; d_gene: TRBD1; j_gene: TRBJ1-5; abundance: few
CDR3aa: CASSPSDSQETQYF; CDR3nt: TGTGCCAGCAGTCCATCGGACAGTCAAGAGACCCAGTACTTC; v_gene: TRBV28; d_gene: NA; j_gene: TRBJ2-5; abundance: NA
CDR3aa: CASSTSTGRRGYGYTF; CDR3nt: TGTGCCAGCAGCACCTCGACAGGGAGGCGCGGCTATGGCTACACCTTC; v_gene: TRBV11-2; d_gene: TRBD1; j_gene: TRBJ1-2; abundance: few
CDR3aa: CASSLAGQGGQPQHF; CDR3nt: TGCGCCAGCAGCTTGGCGGGACAGGGCGGCCAGCCCCAGCATTTT; v_gene: TRBV5-1; d_gene: TRBD1; j_gene: TRBJ1-5; abundance: NA
CDR3aa: CAISESRQGARTEAFF; CDR3nt: TGTGCCATCAGTGAGTCCAGACAGGGGGCGAGAACTGAAGCTTTCTTT; v_gene: TRBV10-3; d_gene: TRBD1; j_gene: TRBJ1-1; abundance: NA
CDR3aa: CASSLGAGASDTQYF; CDR3nt: TGCGCCAGCAGCTTGGGGGCGGGGGCCTCAGATACGCAGTATTTT; v_gene: TRBV5-1; d_gene: NA; j_gene: TRBJ2-3; abundance: NA
CDR3aa: CASSLSARGFSTNEKLFF; CDR3nt: TGCGCCAGCAGCTTGAGTGCCAGGGGATTTTCAACTAATGAAAAACTGTTTTTT; v_gene: TRBV5-1; d_gene: NA; j_gene: TRBJ1-4; abundance: few
CDR3aa: CASSGQPANTGELFF; CDR3nt: TGTGCCAGCAGCGGACAGCCCGCGAACACCGGGGAGCTGTTTTTT; v_gene: TRBV6-5; d_gene: NA; j_gene: TRBJ2-2; abundance: NA
CDR3aa: CASGLRTQGLVQPQHF; CDR3nt: TGTGCTAGTGGCCTCAGGACGCAAGGACTTGTTCAGCCCCAGCATTTT; v_gene: TRBV12-5; d_gene: NA; j_gene: TRBJ1-5; abundance: NA
CDR3aa: CASSLYGSSYEQYF; CDR3nt: TGTGCCAGCAGCTTGTACGGGAGCTCCTACGAGCAGTACTTC; v_gene: TRBV5-6; d_gene: NA; j_gene: TRBJ2-7; abundance: few
CDR3aa: CASSGRTGGDGYTF; CDR3nt: TGTGCCAGCAGTGGGCGGACAGGTGGAGATGGCTACACCTTC; v_gene: TRBV2; d_gene: TRBD1; j_gene: TRBJ1-2; abundance: once
CDR3aa: CASSSGGQPQHF; CDR3nt: TGTGCCAGCAGTTCGGGCGGGCAGCCCCAGCATTTT; v_gene: TRBV11-2; d_gene: NA; j_gene: TRBJ1-5; abundance: NA
CDR3aa: CASSTGQGLAGELFF; CDR3nt: TGTGCCAGCAGTACGGGACAGGGTCTGGCCGGGGAGCTGTTTTTT; v_gene: TRBV7-2; d_gene: TRBD1; j_gene: TRBJ2-2; abundance: NA
CDR3aa: CASSSLQGSGANVLTF; CDR3nt: TGTGCCAGCAGCTCACTACAGGGCTCTGGGGCCAACGTCCTGACTTTC; v_gene: TRBV7-9; d_gene: NA; j_gene: TRBJ2-6; abundance: once
CDR3aa: CASSSAGGGSYEQYF; CDR3nt: TGCGCCAGCAGCTCTGCCGGGGGAGGATCCTACGAGCAGTACTTC; v_gene: TRBV5-1; d_gene: NA; j_gene: TRBJ2-7; abundance: NA
CDR3aa: CASSSGQPGNYEQYF; CDR3nt: TGTGCCAGCAGCTCGGGACAGCCGGGGAACTACGAGCAGTACTTC; v_gene: TRBV7-2; d_gene: TRBD1; j_gene: TRBJ2-7; abundance: NA
CDR3aa: CASSKEVSPGLTGTDTQYF; CDR3nt: TGTGCCAGCAGCAAAGAGGTATCTCCGGGACTAACGGGCACAGATACGCAGTATTTT; v_gene: TRBV21-1; d_gene: NA; j_gene: TRBJ2-3; abundance: once
CDR3aa: CASRRTGAGANVLTF; CDR3nt: TGTGCCAGCAGGCGGACAGGGGCTGGGGCCAACGTCCTGACTTTC; v_gene: TRBV2; d_gene: TRBD1; j_gene: TRBJ2-6; abundance: once
CDR3aa: CASSLRTGENIQYF; CDR3nt: TGTGCCAGCAGCTTGAGGACAGGGGAAAACATTCAGTACTTC; v_gene: TRBV5-4; d_gene: TRBD1; j_gene: TRBJ2-4; abundance: once
CDR3aa: CASRGQASSYEQYF; CDR3nt: TGTGCCAGCAGGGGACAGGCATCTTCCTACGAGCAGTACTTC; v_gene: TRBV2; d_gene: TRBD1; j_gene: TRBJ2-7; abundance: few
CDR3aa: CASSLVQVREKLFF; CDR3nt: TGTGCCAGCAGCTTGGTTCAGGTTCGGGAAAAACTGTTTTTT; v_gene: TRBV5-6; d_gene: NA; j_gene: TRBJ1-4; abundance: NA
CDR3aa: CASSLVIGSEQYF; CDR3nt: TGTGCCAGCAGCTTAGTAATCGGGTCCGAGCAGTACTTC; v_gene: TRBV7-9; d_gene: NA; j_gene: TRBJ2-7; abundance: NA
CDR3aa: CASSYRRRMNEKLFF; CDR3nt: TGTGCCAGCAGTTACCGGAGACGGATGAATGAAAAACTGTTTTTT; v_gene: TRBV2; d_gene: NA; j_gene: TRBJ1-4; abundance: once
CDR3aa: CASRLAGGPGTGELFF; CDR3nt: TGTGCCAGCCGGCTAGCGGGGGGGCCGGGCACCGGGGAGCTGTTTTTT; v_gene: TRBV7-2; d_gene: TRBD2; j_gene: TRBJ2-2; abundance: NA
CDR3aa: CASSLGGEGYGYTF; CDR3nt: TGTGCCAGCAGCTTAGGGGGAGAGGGCTATGGCTACACCTTC; v_gene: TRBV7-2; d_gene: NA; j_gene: TRBJ1-2; abundance: NA
CDR3aa: CASSEGGGVPYGYTF; CDR3nt: TGTGCCAGCAGTGAAGGCGGAGGGGTTCCCTATGGCTACACCTTC; v_gene: TRBV2; d_gene: NA; j_gene: TRBJ1-2; abundance: NA
CDR3aa: CASSERLTGANTEAFF; CDR3nt: TGTGCCAGCAGTGAAAGACTGACAGGGGCTAACACTGAAGCTTTCTTT; v_gene: TRBV2; d_gene: TRBD1; j_gene: TRBJ1-1; abundance: NA
CDR3aa: CASSLDPGTSSHEQFF; CDR3nt: TGCGCCAGCAGCTTGGACCCCGGGACTAGTTCTCATGAGCAGTTCTTC; v_gene: TRBV5-1; d_gene: TRBD2; j_gene: TRBJ2-1; abundance: NA
CDR3aa: CASSLVPTTSATDTQYF; CDR3nt: TGTGCCAGCAGCTTAGTCCCCACGACTAGCGCAACAGATACGCAGTATTTT; v_gene: TRBV7-6; d_gene: TRBD2; j_gene: TRBJ2-3; abundance: few
CDR3aa: CASSLRQGINTGELFF; CDR3nt: TGTGCCAGCAGCCTAAGACAGGGGATTAACACCGGGGAGCTGTTTTTT; v_gene: TRBV7-3; d_gene: TRBD1; j_gene: TRBJ2-2; abundance: NA
CDR3aa: CASSKGQGGVTEAFF; CDR3nt: TGTGCCAGCAGCAAAGGACAGGGGGGAGTCACTGAAGCTTTCTTT; v_gene: TRBV7-3; d_gene: TRBD1; j_gene: TRBJ1-1; abundance: NA
CDR3aa: CASSQDLFWRIVSTDTQYF; CDR3nt: TGCGCCAGCAGCCAAGATCTATTTTGGAGGATAGTGAGCACAGATACGCAGTATTTT; v_gene: TRBV4-1; d_gene: NA; j_gene: TRBJ2-3; abundance: NA